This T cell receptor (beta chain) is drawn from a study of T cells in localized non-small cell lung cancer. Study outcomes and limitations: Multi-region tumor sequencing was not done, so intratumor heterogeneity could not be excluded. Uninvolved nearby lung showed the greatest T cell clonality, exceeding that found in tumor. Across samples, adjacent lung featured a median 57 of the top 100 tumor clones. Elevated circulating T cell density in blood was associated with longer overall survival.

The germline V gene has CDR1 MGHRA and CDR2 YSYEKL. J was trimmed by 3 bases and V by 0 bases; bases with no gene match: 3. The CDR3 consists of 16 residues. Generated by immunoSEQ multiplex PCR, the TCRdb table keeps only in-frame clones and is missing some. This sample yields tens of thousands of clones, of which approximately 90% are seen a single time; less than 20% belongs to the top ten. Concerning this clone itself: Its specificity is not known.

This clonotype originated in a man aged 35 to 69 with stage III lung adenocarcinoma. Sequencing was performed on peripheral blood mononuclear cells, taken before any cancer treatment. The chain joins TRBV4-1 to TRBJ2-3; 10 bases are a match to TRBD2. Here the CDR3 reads CASSQDSGGRTDTQYF. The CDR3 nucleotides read TGCGCCAGCAGCCAAGATAGCGGGGGGAGAACAGATACGCAGTATTTT.